These 7 T cell receptor beta chains were sequenced from one sample in a study of Graves' ophthalmopathy and Graves' hyperthyroidism. TCR beta CDR3 amplification used RNA transcripts. Investigators did first-round RT-PCR with HTBI primers, then second-round multiplex PCR. TCRdb recomputed calls from the multiplex PCR reads with MiXCR, one row per CDR3 protein. The sample lists about 210,000 distinct CDR3 sequences; approximately 29% were seen once. The sample comprised peripheral blood. The receptors here all came from a middle-aged man with Graves' ophthalmopathy.

The gene calls are TRBV6-2 or TRBV6-3 and TRBJ1-2; no definite D call. There are 13 residues in the CDR3. Trimming pared 0 bases from V and 5 bases from J, leaving 7 bases between. Germline loops: CDR1 MNHEY, CDR2 SVGEGT. In nucleotides, the CDR3 is TGTGCCAGCAGTTACTCGAACAAATATGGCTACACCTTC. Translation: CASSYSNKYGYTF.

This clonotype came up many times. The V call is TRBV19, the J call TRBJ1-5; unclear D gene. The CDR3 has 15 residues. Germline V lookup: CDR1 LNHDA, CDR2 SQIVND (reference sequence). Between the trimmed V and J ends, which lost 6 bases and 0 bases, there was a span of 12 bases. DNA of the CDR3: TGTGCCAGTAGGAGGGAACTTTATAGCAATCAGCCCCAGCATTTT. It encodes CASRRELYSNQPQHF.

This clonotype came up many times. CDR3 sequence reads: CSARRRRPRIEETQYF. CDR3 in DNA: TGCAGTGCTAGACGCCGTCGGCCCAGGATAGAAGAGACCCAGTACTTC. This chain links TRBV20-1 with TRBJ2-5; D gene unclear. CDR1 is DFQATT, CDR2 SNEGSKA, per germline (reference sequence). The CDR3 extends over 16 amino acids. V lost 2 bases to trimming and J lost 3 bases, with 19 bases between them.

This clonotype was seen many times. This chain links TRBV6-1 with TRBJ1-5, with TRBD1 matching over 8 bases. Per the germline V gene, CDR1 is MNHNS and CDR2 is SASEGT. Germline trimming cut 8 bases from V and 4 bases from J; bases unmatched to any gene: 10. The CDR3 totals 15 residues. The CDR3 DNA follows: TGTGCCAGCCCCCCGTGCCGACAGGGGAATCAGCCCCAGCATTTT. This translates into CASPPCRQGNQPQHF.

There are many counts of this clonotype. The chain links TRBV10-3 to TRBJ2-2; 9 nucleotides agree with TRBD1. The CDR3 covers 15 residues. CDR1 and CDR2 (germline): ENHRY, SYGVKD. Germline trimming cut 8 bases from V and 1 base from J; bases unmatched to any gene: 5. The CDR3 coding sequence is TGTGCCATCGGCCCGGGACAGGGGAACACCGGGGAGCTGTTTTTT. Translating gives CAIGPGQGNTGELFF.

This clonotype came up many times. The chain combines TRBV20-1 with TRBJ1-1; the match to TRBD1 covers 10 bases. The CDR3 length is 16 residues. Germline lookup yields CDR1 DFQATT and CDR2 SNEGSKA (reference sequence). With 4 bases clipped from V and 7 bases from J, the junction kept 15 bases outside the gene matches. This CDR3 reads CSAIDRGRLLVREAFF. Here the CDR3 DNA reads TGCAGTGCTATAGACAGGGGGCGCTTACTTGTCCGTGAAGCTTTCTTT.

This clonotype has a count of ten or more. This chain connects TRBV24-1 to TRBJ2-2, with a possible D match to TRBD1 (6 bases). V dropped 3 bases and J dropped 4 bases, with 14 bases sitting between them. This CDR3 comprises 16 residues. The V gene's germline CDR1 is KGHDR and CDR2 SFDVKD. CDR3 amino acids: CATSDVGQTTTGELFF. CDR3 coding DNA: TGTGCCACCAGTGATGTTGGACAGACGACCACCGGGGAGCTGTTTTTT.